This T cell receptor beta chain was sequenced for a study of cytomegalovirus exposure and HLA in healthy donors. Notes on the study in general: Likely technical artifact: a cluster of highly shared sequence variants. Previously analyzed data showed that most TCR beta V segments were productive at a frequency of about 87% or about 30%. The study put roughly 160 TCR beta chains on its list as cytomegalovirus-associated.

A single count supports this clone. Its specificity is not known. PCR amplification relied on 60 Vbeta primers (plus 13 Jbeta primers). In the authors' methods: The authors later counted roughly 79 million unique TCR beta chains, some 11 million of them shared. Libraries were prepared by immunoSEQ multiplex PCR; TCRdb keeps only in-frame clonotypes and omits some of them. Clone size and the V and J calls come from that table; the DNA yielded D and trimming. The table lists more than 85,000 clones, roughly 83% of them singletons, with around 4% in the top ten. The CDR3 covers 21 residues. J lost 0 bases, V lost 1 base, and 19 bases had no gene match. Germline lookup yields CDR1 MGHRA and CDR2 YSYEKL.

The chain employs TRBV4-1 and TRBJ2-3, with 7 bases aligning to TRBD1. The sample comprised PBMCs. The TCR comes from a female donor in good health and CMV-seropositive. In DNA, the CDR3 is TGCGCCAGCAGCCAAGCCCCCGGGACAGTGGGGCTCGGGGACAGCACAGATACGCAGTATTTT. It specifies CASSQAPGTVGLGDSTDTQYF.